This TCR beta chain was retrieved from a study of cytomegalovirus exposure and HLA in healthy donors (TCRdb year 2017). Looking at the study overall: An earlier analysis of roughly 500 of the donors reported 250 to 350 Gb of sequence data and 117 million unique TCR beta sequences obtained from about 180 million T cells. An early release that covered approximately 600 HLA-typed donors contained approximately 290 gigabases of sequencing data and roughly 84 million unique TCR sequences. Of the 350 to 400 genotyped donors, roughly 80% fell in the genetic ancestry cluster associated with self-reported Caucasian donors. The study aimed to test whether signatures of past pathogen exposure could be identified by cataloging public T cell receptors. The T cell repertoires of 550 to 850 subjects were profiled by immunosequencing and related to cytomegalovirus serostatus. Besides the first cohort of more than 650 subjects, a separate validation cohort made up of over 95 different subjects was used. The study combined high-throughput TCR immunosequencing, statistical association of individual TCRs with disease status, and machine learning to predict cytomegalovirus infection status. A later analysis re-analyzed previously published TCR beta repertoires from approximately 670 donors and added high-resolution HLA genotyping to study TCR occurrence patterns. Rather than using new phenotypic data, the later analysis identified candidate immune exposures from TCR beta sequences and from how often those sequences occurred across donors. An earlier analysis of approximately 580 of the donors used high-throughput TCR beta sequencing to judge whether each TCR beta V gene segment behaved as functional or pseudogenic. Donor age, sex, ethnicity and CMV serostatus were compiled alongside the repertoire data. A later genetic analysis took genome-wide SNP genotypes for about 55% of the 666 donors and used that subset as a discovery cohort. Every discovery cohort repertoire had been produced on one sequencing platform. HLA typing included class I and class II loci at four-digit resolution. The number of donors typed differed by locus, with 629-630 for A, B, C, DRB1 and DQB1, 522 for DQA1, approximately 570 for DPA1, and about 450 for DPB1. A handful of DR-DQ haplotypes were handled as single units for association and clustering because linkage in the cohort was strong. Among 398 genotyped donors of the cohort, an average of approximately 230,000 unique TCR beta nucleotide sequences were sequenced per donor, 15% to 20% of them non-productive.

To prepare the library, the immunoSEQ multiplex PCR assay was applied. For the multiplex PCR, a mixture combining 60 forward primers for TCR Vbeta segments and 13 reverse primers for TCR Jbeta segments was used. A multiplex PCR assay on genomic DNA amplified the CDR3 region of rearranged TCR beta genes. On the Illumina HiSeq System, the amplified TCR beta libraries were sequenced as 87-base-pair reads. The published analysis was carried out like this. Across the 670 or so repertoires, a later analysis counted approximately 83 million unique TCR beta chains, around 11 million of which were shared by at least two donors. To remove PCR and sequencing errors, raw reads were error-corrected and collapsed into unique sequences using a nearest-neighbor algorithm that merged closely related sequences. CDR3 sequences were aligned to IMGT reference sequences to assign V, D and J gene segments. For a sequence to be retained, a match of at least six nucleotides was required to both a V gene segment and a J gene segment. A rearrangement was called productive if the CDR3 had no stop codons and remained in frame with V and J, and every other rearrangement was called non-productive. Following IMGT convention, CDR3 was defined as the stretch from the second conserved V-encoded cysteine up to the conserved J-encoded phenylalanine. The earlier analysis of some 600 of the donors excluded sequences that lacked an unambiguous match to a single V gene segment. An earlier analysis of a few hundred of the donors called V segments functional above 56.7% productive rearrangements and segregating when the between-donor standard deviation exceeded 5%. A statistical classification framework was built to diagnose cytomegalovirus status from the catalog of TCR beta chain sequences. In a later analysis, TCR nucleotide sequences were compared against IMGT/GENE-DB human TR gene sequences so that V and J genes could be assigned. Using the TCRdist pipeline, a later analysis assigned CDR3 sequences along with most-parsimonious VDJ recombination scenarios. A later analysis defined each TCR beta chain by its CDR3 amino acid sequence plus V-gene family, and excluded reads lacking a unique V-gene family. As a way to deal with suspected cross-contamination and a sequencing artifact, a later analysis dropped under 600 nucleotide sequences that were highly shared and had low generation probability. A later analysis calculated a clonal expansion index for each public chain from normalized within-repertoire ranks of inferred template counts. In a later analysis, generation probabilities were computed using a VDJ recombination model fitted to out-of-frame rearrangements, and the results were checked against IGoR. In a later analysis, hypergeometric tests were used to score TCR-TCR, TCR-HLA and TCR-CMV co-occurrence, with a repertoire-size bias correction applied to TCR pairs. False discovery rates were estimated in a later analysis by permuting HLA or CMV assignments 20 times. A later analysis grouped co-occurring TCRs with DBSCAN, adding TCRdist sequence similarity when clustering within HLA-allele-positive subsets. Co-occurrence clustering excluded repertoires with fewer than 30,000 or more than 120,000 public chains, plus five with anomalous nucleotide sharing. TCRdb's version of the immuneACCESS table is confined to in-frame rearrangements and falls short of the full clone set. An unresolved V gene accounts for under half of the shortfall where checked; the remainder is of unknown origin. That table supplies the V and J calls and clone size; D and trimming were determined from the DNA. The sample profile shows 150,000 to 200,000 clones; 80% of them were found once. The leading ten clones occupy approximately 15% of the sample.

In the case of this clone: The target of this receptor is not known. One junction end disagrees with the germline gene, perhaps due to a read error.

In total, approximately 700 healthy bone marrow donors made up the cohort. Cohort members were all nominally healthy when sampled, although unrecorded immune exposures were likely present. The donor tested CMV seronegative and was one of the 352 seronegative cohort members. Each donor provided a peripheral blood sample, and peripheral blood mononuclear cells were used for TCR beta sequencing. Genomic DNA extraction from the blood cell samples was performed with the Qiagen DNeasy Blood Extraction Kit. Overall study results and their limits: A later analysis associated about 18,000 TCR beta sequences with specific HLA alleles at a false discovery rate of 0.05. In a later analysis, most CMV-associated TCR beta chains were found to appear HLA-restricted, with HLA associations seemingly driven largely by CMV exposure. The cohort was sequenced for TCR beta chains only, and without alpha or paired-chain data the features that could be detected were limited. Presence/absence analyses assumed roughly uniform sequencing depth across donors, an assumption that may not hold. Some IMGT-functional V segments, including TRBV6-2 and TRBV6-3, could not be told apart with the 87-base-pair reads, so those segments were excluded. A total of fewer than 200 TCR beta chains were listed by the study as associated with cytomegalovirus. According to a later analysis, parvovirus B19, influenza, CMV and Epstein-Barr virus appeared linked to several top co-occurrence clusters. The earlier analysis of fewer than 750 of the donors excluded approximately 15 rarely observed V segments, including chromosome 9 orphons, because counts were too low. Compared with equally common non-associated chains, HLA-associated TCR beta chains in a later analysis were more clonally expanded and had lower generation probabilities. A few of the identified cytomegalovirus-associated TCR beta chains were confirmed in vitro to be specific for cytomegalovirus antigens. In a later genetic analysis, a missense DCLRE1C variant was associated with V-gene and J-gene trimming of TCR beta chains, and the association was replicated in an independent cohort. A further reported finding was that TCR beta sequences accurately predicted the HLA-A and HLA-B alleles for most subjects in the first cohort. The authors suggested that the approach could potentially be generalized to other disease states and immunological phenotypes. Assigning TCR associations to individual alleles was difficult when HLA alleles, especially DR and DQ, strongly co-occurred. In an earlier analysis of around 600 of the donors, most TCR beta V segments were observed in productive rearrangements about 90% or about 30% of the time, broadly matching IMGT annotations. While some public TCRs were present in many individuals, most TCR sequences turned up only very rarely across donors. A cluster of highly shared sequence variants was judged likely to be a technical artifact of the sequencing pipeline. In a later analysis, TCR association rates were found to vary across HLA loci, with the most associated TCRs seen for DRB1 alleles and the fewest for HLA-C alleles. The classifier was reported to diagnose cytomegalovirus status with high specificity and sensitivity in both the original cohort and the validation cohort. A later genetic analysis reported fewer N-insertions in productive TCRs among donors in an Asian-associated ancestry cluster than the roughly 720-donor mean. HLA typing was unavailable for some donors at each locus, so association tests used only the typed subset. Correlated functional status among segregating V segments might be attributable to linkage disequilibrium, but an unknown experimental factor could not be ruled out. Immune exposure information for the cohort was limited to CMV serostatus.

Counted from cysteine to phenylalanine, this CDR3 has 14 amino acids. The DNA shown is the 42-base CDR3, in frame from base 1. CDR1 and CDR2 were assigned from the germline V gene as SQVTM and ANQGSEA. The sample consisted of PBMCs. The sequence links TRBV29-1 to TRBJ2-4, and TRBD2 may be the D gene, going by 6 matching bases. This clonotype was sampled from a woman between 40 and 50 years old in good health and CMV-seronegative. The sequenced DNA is TGCAGCGTAGCACTAGCCGGGGCTAAAAACAGTCAGTACTTC. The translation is CSVALAGAKNSQYF.